Below, one T cell receptor beta chain is given with its context. A read error may account for a junction end that differs from germline. The PCR made use of 60 Vbeta and 13 Jbeta primers. Sequencing was performed with immunoSEQ multiplex PCR; in TCRdb, only in-frame clones are kept and a portion is missing. The sample yields 150,000 to 200,000 clones, almost 85% seen once. The data stem from a study of cytomegalovirus exposure and HLA in healthy donors. CDR1 and CDR2 from the germline V gene are SGHDT and YYEEEE. This CDR3 comprises 15 residues. V gene TRBV5-6 combines with J gene TRBJ1-1; D perhaps matches TRBD1 (5 bases). Input material: PBMCs. The TCR was taken from a girl between 5 and 17 years old in good health and CMV-seropositive. The CDR3 coding sequence is TGTGCCAGCAGCTTGGTGGGGGGGGTGAACGCTGAAGCTTTCTTT. Translation gives CASSLVGGVNAEAFF.